This entry is about one TCR beta chain. V trimming: 6 bases; J trimming: 5 bases; junction bases outside the gene matches: 4. Germline loops: CDR1 SQVTM, CDR2 ANQGSEA. The CDR3 has 13 amino acids. These data originate in a study of cytomegalovirus exposure and HLA in healthy donors. Researchers ran the PCR with 60 Vbeta and 13 Jbeta primers. Profiled with immunoSEQ multiplex PCR; TCRdb holds only in-frame clones, not every one. This repertoire comprises 50,000 or so clones; its ten largest clones make up approximately 10%. This TCR was recovered from a man aged 45-60 years in good health and CMV-seropositive. This chain connects TRBV29-1 to TRBJ2-5; 12 bases map to TRBD1. Sequenced: PBMCs. The CDR3 loop is CSVGQGARETQYF. The CDR3 nucleotides are TGCAGCGTGGGACAGGGGGCGCGGGAGACCCAGTACTTC.